Below, one TCR beta chain is given with its context. TCRdb's table, derived via immunoSEQ multiplex PCR, lists solely in-frame clones and lacks some. The table lists 250,000 to 300,000 clones, approximately 87% of them singletons. The sample originates from a study of blood T cell repertoires in COVID-19. V was trimmed by 2 bases and J by 12 bases, leaving 14 bases between them. Germline values: CDR1 KGHSH, CDR2 LQKENI. The CDR3 sequence is 12 residues long. The sequencing sample was made of peripheral blood. This clonotype originated in a woman aged 35 to 49 who had recovered from COVID-19. This rearrangement joins TRBV18 to TRBJ2-7; possible D gene TRBD2, 6 bases. CDR3 amino acids: CASSPAAGFLYF. The CDR3 DNA is TGTGCCAGCTCACCAGCGGCGGGGTTCCTGTACTTC. The whole variable domain, remainder taken from reference TRBV18 and TRBJ2-7, is NAGVMQNPRHLVRRRGQEARLRCSPMKGHSHVYWYRQLPEEGLKFMVYLQKENIIDESGMPKERFSAEFPKEGPSILRIQQVVRGDSAAYFCASSPAAGFLYFGPGTRLTVT.